The 9 T cell receptor beta chains below were found in one sample sequenced in a study of T cell changes during pregnancy in multiple sclerosis. The table came from immunoSEQ multiplex PCR; TCRdb's copy has only in-frame clones and leaves some out. The sample contains around 35,000 clones, less than 95% of which appear only once. The sequencing used CD8+ T cells from peripheral blood mononuclear cells, collected in the first trimester of pregnancy. These receptors were collected from a female donor with multiple sclerosis, enrolled in a pregnancy study.

This chain connects TRBV7-9 to TRBJ1-4; D might be TRBD1 (5 bases). Per germline, CDR1 SEHNR and CDR2 FQNEAQ (reference sequence). V lost 6 bases, J lost 0 bases, and 14 bases lay in between. CDR3 length equals 16 residues. The CDR3 bases are TGTGCCAGCAGTCCGCCGACAGTAACAACTAATGAAAAACTGTTTTTT. Translation: CASSPPTVTTNEKLFF. The whole variable domain, filled in from reference TRBV7-9 and TRBJ1-4, reads DTGVSQNPRHKITKRGQNVTFRCDPISEHNRLYWYRQTLGQGPEFLTYFQNEAQLEKSRLLSDRFSAERPKGSFSTLEIQRTEQGDSAMYLCASSPPTVTTNEKLFFGSGTQLSVL.

The chain couples TRBV5-4 to TRBJ2-2; no reliable D call. V lost 0 bases to trimming and J lost 7 bases, with 7 bases between them. The CDR3 loop spans 13 amino acids. Germline values: CDR1 SGHNT, CDR2 YYREEE (reference sequence). The CDR3 reads CASSLDSNGELFF. The CDR3 coding sequence is TGTGCCAGCAGCTTGGACAGTAACGGGGAGCTGTTTTTT.

This chain joins TRBV27 and TRBJ2-2; D remains ambiguous. This CDR3 contains 14 residues. Germline V gives CDR1 MNHEY, CDR2 SMNVEV (reference sequence). V lost 6 bases to trimming and J lost 0 bases, with 8 bases between them. The CDR3, as DNA: TGTGCCAGCAGCTCACTAACGAACACCGGGGAGCTGTTTTTT. It translates to CASSSLTNTGELFF.

The V call is TRBV4-1, the J call TRBJ2-7; 10 bases map to TRBD2. The CDR3 contains 13 residues. With 6 bases clipped from V and 6 bases from J, the junction kept 5 bases outside the gene matches. The V gene's germline CDR1 is MGHRA and CDR2 YSYEKL. The CDR3 nucleotides read TGCGCCAGCAGTCTAGCGGGAGAGGGCGAGCAGTACTTC. This encodes CASSLAGEGEQYF.

CDR3 in DNA: TGTGCCAGCAGTTTGTCCAGGAACACTGAAGCTTTCTTT. It specifies CASSLSRNTEAFF. The chain is built from TRBV6-5 and TRBJ1-1; D gene ambiguous. V was cut by 4 bases and J by 1 base, with 7 bases left in between. This CDR3 comprises 13 residues. CDR1 is MNHEY, CDR2 SVGAGI, per germline.

This clone was counted a single time. The chain joins TRBV27 to TRBJ2-1; TRBD2 aligns across 11 bases. This CDR3 spans 15 amino acids. J was trimmed by 7 bases and V by 4 bases; bases with no gene match: 6. Germline loops: CDR1 MNHEY, CDR2 SMNVEV (reference sequence). The chain's CDR3 is CASSYPGLAVNEQFF. The CDR3 DNA follows: TGTGCCAGCAGTTATCCGGGACTAGCGGTAAATGAGCAGTTCTTC.

This clone was observed once. V usage is TRBV28 and J usage is TRBJ2-3; weak D call: TRBD1 (5 bases). CDR1 MDHEN and CDR2 SYDVKM come from the germline V gene. V dropped 5 bases and J dropped 5 bases, with 17 bases sitting between them. This CDR3 spans 15 amino acids. The CDR3 loop reads CASSQLDDSRDTQYF. In DNA, the CDR3 is TGTGCCAGCAGTCAACTGGACGACAGTAGAGATACGCAGTATTTT.

The gene calls are TRBV27 and TRBJ2-2; tentatively, D is TRBD2 (6 bases). The length of the CDR3 is 14 residues. Between the trimmed V and J ends, which lost 2 bases and 4 bases, there was a span of 8 bases. Germline CDR1 and CDR2: MNHEY and SMNVEV (reference sequence). CDR3: CASSLGGVTGELFF. CDR3 in DNA: TGTGCCAGCAGTTTAGGCGGGGTCACCGGGGAGCTGTTTTTT.

V usage is TRBV7-9 and J usage is TRBJ2-3; D possibly corresponds to TRBD2 (6 bases). Germline V gene data show CDR1 as SEHNR and CDR2 as FQNEAQ (reference sequence). With 8 bases removed from V and 0 bases from J, the gap between germline ends came to 15 bases. The CDR3 loop spans 15 amino acids. The CDR3 region is CASLRRDGSTDTQYF. CDR3 coding DNA: TGTGCCAGCCTGAGGCGGGACGGTAGCACAGATACGCAGTATTTT.